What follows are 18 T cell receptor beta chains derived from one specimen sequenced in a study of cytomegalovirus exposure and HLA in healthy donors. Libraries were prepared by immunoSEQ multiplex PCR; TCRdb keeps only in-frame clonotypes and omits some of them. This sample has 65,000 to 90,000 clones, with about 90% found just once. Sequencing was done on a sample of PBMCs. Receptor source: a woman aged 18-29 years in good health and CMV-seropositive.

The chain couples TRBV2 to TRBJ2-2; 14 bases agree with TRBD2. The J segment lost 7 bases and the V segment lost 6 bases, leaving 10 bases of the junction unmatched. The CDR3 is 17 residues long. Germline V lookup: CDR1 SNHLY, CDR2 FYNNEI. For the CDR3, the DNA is TGTGCCAGCAGACAGAGACTAGCGGGAGGGCCCAACGGGGAGCTGTTTTTT. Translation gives CASRQRLAGGPNGELFF.

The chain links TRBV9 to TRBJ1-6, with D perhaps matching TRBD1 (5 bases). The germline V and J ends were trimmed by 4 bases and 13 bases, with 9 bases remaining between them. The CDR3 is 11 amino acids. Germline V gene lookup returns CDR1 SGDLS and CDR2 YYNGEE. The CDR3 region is CASSPGGPLHF. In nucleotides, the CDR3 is TGTGCCAGCAGCCCTGGGGGGCCCCTCCACTTT. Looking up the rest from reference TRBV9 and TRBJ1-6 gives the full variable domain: DSGVTQTPKHLITATGQRVTLRCSPRSGDLSVYWYQQSLDQGLQFLIQYYNGEERAKGNILERFSAQQFPDLHSELNLSSLELGDSALYFCASSPGGPLHFGNGTRLTVT.

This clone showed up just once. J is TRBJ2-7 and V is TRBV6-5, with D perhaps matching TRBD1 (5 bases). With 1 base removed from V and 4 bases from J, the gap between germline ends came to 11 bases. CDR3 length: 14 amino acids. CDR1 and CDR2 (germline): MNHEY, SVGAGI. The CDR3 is CASSYLGQRYEQYF. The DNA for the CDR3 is TGTGCCAGCAGTTACTTGGGGCAGCGTTACGAGCAGTACTTC.

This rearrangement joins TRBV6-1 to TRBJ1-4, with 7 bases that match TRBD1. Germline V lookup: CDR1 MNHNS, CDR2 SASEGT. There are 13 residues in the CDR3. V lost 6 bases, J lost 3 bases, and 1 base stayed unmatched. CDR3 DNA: TGTGCCAGCAGGGGACAGCCTAATGAAAAACTGTTTTTT. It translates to CASRGQPNEKLFF.

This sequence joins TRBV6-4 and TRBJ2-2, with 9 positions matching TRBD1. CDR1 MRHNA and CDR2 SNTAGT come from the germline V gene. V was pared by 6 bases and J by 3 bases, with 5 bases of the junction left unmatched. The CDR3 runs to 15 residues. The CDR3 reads CASSEQGADTGELFF. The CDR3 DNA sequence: TGTGCCAGCAGCGAACAGGGGGCGGACACCGGGGAGCTGTTTTTT.

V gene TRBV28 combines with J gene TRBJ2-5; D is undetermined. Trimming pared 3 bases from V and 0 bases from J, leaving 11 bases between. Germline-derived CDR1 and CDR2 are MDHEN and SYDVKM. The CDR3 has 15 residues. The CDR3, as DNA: TGTGCCAGCAGTTTTTACGAAAACAACCAAGAGACCCAGTACTTC. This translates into CASSFYENNQETQYF.

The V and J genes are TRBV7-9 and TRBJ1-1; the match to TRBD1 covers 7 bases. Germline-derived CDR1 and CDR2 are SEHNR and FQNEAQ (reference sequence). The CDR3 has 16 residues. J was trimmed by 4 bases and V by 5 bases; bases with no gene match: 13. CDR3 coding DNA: TGTGCCAGCAGCCCACGGACAGGCGGTCCCAGCACTGAAGCTTTCTTT. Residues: CASSPRTGGPSTEAFF.

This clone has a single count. DNA of the CDR3: TGTGCCAGCAGTCCGGGACAGGGGGCGAATACTGAAGCTTTCTTT. It encodes CASSPGQGANTEAFF. This chain joins TRBV2 and TRBJ1-1; 12 nucleotides match TRBD1. The CDR3 runs to 15 residues. Germline V gene lookup returns CDR1 SNHLY and CDR2 FYNNEI. J lost 5 bases, V lost 5 bases, and 6 bases had no gene match.

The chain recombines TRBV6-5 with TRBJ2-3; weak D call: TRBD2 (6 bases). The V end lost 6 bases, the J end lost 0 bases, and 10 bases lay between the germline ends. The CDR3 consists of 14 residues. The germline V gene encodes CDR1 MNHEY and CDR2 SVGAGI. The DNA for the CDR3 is TGTGCCAGCAGACGGCGGGGAAGCACAGATACGCAGTATTTT. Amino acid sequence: CASRRRGSTDTQYF.

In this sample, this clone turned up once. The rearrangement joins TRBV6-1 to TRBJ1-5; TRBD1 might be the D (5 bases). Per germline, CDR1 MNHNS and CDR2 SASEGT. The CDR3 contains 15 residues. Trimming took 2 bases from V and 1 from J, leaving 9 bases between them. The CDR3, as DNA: TGTGCCAGCAGTGAATCAGGGTGGAGCAATCAGCCCCAGCATTTT. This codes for CASSESGWSNQPQHF.

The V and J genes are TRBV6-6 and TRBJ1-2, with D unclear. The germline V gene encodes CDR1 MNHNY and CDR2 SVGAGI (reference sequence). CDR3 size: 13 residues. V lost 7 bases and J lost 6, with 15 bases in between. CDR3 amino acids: CASIGLRPNGYTF. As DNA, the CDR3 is TGTGCCAGCATTGGACTTCGGCCAAATGGCTACACCTTC.

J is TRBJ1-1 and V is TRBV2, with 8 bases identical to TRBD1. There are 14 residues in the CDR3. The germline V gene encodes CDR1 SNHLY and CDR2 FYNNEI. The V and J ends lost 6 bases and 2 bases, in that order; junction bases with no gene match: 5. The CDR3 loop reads CASRRTGYNTEAFF. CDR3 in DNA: TGTGCCAGCAGGCGGACAGGGTATAACACTGAAGCTTTCTTT.

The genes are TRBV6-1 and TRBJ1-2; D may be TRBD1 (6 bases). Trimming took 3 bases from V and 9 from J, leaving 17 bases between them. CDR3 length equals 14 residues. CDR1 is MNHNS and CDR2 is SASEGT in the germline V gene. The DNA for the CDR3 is TGTGCCAGCAGTGATGGGGGCGGTGCGCTTAGCTACACCTTC. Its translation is CASSDGGGALSYTF.

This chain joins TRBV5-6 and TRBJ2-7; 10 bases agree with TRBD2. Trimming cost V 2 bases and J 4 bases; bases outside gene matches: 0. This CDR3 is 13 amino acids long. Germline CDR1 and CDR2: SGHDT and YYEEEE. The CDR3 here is CASSLLAGYEQYF. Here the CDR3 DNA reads TGTGCCAGCAGCTTACTAGCGGGGTACGAGCAGTACTTC.

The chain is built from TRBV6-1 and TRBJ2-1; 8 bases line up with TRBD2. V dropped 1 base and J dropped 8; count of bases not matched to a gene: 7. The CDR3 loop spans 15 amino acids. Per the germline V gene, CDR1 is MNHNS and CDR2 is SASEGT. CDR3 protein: CASSEEAGAGHEQFF. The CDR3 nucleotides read TGTGCCAGCAGTGAAGAAGCGGGGGCCGGCCATGAGCAGTTCTTC.

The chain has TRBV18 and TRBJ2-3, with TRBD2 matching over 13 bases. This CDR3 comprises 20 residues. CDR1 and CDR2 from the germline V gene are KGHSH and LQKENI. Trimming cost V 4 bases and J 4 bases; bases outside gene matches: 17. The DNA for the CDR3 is TGTGCCAGCTCACTGACCGGGACTAGCGGGACTACGGATTCTCCAGATACGCAGTATTTT. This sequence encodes CASSLTGTSGTTDSPDTQYF.

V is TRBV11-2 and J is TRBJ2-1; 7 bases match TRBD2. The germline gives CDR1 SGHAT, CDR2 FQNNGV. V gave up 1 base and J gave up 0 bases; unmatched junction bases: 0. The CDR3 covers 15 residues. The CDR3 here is CASSLGGGSYNEQFF. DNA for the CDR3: TGTGCCAGCAGCTTAGGGGGGGGCTCCTACAATGAGCAGTTCTTC.

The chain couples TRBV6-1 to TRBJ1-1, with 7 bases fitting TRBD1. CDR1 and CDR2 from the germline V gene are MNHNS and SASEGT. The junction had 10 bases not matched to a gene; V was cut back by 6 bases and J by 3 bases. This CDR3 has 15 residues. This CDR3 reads CASSRRPTGDTEAFF. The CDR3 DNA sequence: TGTGCCAGCAGCCGCCGCCCAACAGGGGACACTGAAGCTTTCTTT.